This is a list of T cell receptor beta chains from one sample in a study of blood T cell repertoires in COVID-19. The data were produced by immunoSEQ multiplex PCR, yet TCRdb's version contains in-frame clones alone and is incomplete. The repertoire holds roughly 100,000 clones, with roughly 92% as singletons. The material sequenced was peripheral blood. Receptors originate from a man aged 50 to 60 with active COVID-19. Both conserved end residues are part of each CDR3. A D gene is named only where the DNA matches it firmly. Size tells how often a clone was seen (once, few, many) or the class of an expanded clone, and some rows leave it out.

j_call d_call clone_size v_call cdr3_aa cdr3_nt
TRBJ1-3 NA NA TRBV7-8 CASSLALSGRDTIYF TGTGCCAGCAGCTTAGCGCTTTCAGGTCGCGACACCATATATTTT
TRBJ2-2 NA NA TRBV28 CASSPGYGELFF TGTGCCAGCAGCCCAGGGTACGGGGAGCTGTTTTTT
TRBJ2-7 NA NA TRBV7-9 CASSARGKPYEQYF TGTGCCAGCAGCGCCCGGGGGAAACCCTACGAGCAGTACTTC
TRBJ2-4 TRBD1 NA TRBV29-1 CSVELGQPKNIQYF TGCAGCGTTGAACTGGGACAGCCGAAAAACATTCAGTACTTC
TRBJ2-7 TRBD1 NA TRBV10-3 CAISGTGVLYEQYF TGTGCCATCAGCGGGACAGGGGTTCTCTACGAGCAGTACTTC
TRBJ2-1 NA NA TRBV6-1 CASSEYREQFF TGTGCCAGCAGTGAATACAGGGAGCAGTTCTTC
TRBJ1-3 NA NA TRBV9 CASSIGLPLSGNTIYF TGTGCCAGCAGCATAGGACTGCCGCTCTCTGGAAACACCATATATTTT
TRBJ2-7 TRBD2 NA TRBV5-4 CASSPPGLAGVYEQYF TGTGCCAGCAGCCCCCCGGGACTAGCGGGAGTATACGAGCAGTACTTC
TRBJ1-1 NA NA TRBV6-5 CASRPIQGVAEAFF TGTGCCAGCAGGCCCATCCAGGGTGTGGCTGAAGCTTTCTTT
TRBJ1-4 NA NA TRBV28 CASSLNAKRGKLFF TGTGCCAGCAGTTTAAATGCGAAAAGGGGAAAACTGTTTTTT
TRBJ2-7 TRBD2 NA TRBV19 CASSFTGTSGTYEQYF TGTGCCAGTAGCTTTACCGGGACTAGCGGCACCTACGAGCAGTACTTC
TRBJ2-3 TRBD2 NA TRBV18 CASSPIGTSGMLDTQYF TGTGCCAGCTCACCAATTGGGACTAGCGGGATGTTAGATACGCAGTATTTT
TRBJ2-2 NA NA TRBV5-1 CASSLDHGDTGELFF TGCGCCAGCAGCTTGGATCACGGGGATACCGGGGAGCTGTTTTTT
TRBJ2-6 NA once TRBV30 CAWRRDFSSGANVLTF TGTGCCTGGAGGCGGGACTTTAGCTCTGGGGCCAACGTCCTGACTTTC
TRBJ2-1 NA NA TRBV27 CASSQYNEQFF TGTGCCAGCAGTCAGTACAATGAGCAGTTCTTC
TRBJ2-5 TRBD2 NA TRBV19 CASSIRGGKETQYF TGTGCCAGTAGTATTCGGGGAGGGAAGGAGACCCAGTACTTC
TRBJ2-3 TRBD2 once TRBV5-8 CASSLGAGGSTDTQYF TGTGCCAGCAGCTTGGGAGCGGGAGGTAGCACAGATACGCAGTATTTT
TRBJ2-1 TRBD2 NA TRBV4-1 CASSQGPSGSYNEQFF TGCGCCAGCAGCCAAGGTCCTAGCGGGAGCTACAATGAGCAGTTCTTC
TRBJ2-7 NA NA TRBV7-2 CASSSSGQGAYEQYF TGTGCCAGCAGCTCTAGCGGGCAGGGGGCCTACGAGCAGTACTTC
TRBJ2-1 TRBD2 NA TRBV5-3 CARSLSGRVDEQFF TGTGCCAGAAGTCTTAGCGGGAGAGTTGATGAGCAGTTCTTC
TRBJ2-3 TRBD2 NA TRBV7-8 CASSLTSASDTQYF TGTGCCAGCAGCTTAACTAGCGCTTCAGATACGCAGTATTTT
TRBJ1-1 TRBD1 NA TRBV28 CASSSDPYSTGLTATEAFF TGTGCCAGCAGTTCCGACCCTTACTCGACAGGGCTAACCGCCACTGAAGCTTTCTTT
TRBJ2-2 TRBD1 NA TRBV14 CASSLQGPGTGKAGELFF TGTGCCAGCAGCCTCCAGGGTCCTGGGACAGGGAAAGCCGGGGAGCTGTTTTTT
TRBJ2-7 TRBD1 NA TRBV5-4 CASSPGQSYSYEQYF TGTGCCAGCAGCCCGGGACAGTCGTACTCCTACGAGCAGTACTTC
TRBJ2-2 TRBD2 NA TRBV6-5 CASRTSGLNTGELFF TGTGCCAGCAGAACTAGCGGGCTCAACACCGGGGAGCTGTTTTTT
TRBJ1-6 NA NA TRBV21-1 CASRDRATSSYNSPLHF TGTGCCAGCAGAGACAGGGCCACGAGCTCCTATAATTCACCCCTCCACTTT
TRBJ1-5 TRBD1 NA TRBV6-6 CASSYGSGGNEPQHF TGTGCCAGCAGTTACGGGTCAGGGGGGAATGAGCCCCAGCATTTT
TRBJ2-7 TRBD1 NA TRBV19 CASMKTGTSYEQYF TGTGCCAGTATGAAGACAGGGACCTCCTACGAGCAGTACTTC
TRBJ1-1 TRBD1 NA TRBV19 CASSMGPGQGSYTEAFF TGTGCCAGTAGTATGGGTCCGGGACAGGGGTCTTACACTGAAGCTTTCTTT
TRBJ2-7 TRBD2 NA TRBV28 CASRPSGYEQYF TGTGCCAGCAGACCTAGCGGGTACGAGCAGTACTTC